The present T cell receptor beta chain was sequenced within a study of blood T cell repertoires in COVID-19. TCRdb's copy holds only in-frame clones and misses some; the assay was immunoSEQ multiplex PCR. The sample includes about 110,000 clones, around four fifths of them seen just once. The germline V and J ends were trimmed by 0 bases and 3 bases, with 15 bases remaining between them. CDR1 is SQVTM and CDR2 is ANQGSEA in the germline V gene. CDR3 size: 16 residues. The specimen sequenced was peripheral blood. The sequence derives from a man in his sixties or seventies with acute or convalescent COVID-19. V gene TRBV29-1 combines with J gene TRBJ2-1; tentative D call: TRBD2 (7 bases). The CDR3 DNA sequence: TGCAGCGTTGAAGATTGGGAGGGGGGGAACTACAATGAGCAGTTCTTC. This gives the protein CSVEDWEGGNYNEQFF.